The 19 T cell receptor beta chains below come from one sample, sequenced in a study of T-cell reconstitution after alpha-beta-depleted transplantation in children. The TCRbeta library incorporated unique molecular identifiers. From the PCR reads, TCRdb called clonotypes with MiXCR, one entry per CDR3 protein. The table shows hundreds of thousands of distinct CDR3 sequences, with roughly 15% occurring only once. Sequencing used PBMCs from the stem cell graft donor, obtained from the stem cell graft. These TCRs come from a human donor who donated a stem cell graft to a child with acute myeloid leukemia.

The sample holds one count of this clonotype. The chain employs TRBV7-7 and TRBJ2-6; D gene ambiguous. V was clipped by 1 base and J by 2 bases, with 6 bases between them. CDR3 size: 15 residues. Germline values: CDR1 SSHAT, CDR2 FNYEAQ (reference sequence). The CDR3 spells CASSLGTPGANVLTF. CDR3 coding DNA: TGTGCCAGCAGCTTAGGGACCCCTGGGGCCAACGTCCTGACTTTC.

Only a few counts were recorded for this clonotype. The J gene is TRBJ2-6, the V gene TRBV6-2 or TRBV6-3; D is ambiguous. V lost 8 bases, J lost 0 bases, and 14 bases lay in between. The CDR3 spans 16 residues. Germline CDR1 reads MNHEY; CDR2 reads SVGEGT. The CDR3 DNA reads as TGTGCCAGCCGTACCCCCTTTATCTCTGGGGCCAACGTCCTGACTTTC. It is translated as CASRTPFISGANVLTF.

In this sample, this clonotype turned up a few times. The chain is built from TRBV20-1 and TRBJ2-2; a weak D match, TRBD1 (5 bases). The CDR3 has 14 residues. Trimming removed 3 bases at V and 3 bases at J, with 11 bases between. Germline loops: CDR1 DFQATT, CDR2 SNEGSKA (reference sequence). CDR3 amino acids: CSASKGADTGELFF. The CDR3 DNA follows: TGCAGTGCTAGTAAAGGGGCGGACACCGGGGAGCTGTTTTTT.

This clonotype showed up many times. The V call is TRBV20-1, the J call TRBJ2-7, with TRBD2 matching over 12 bases. CDR1 and CDR2 (germline): DFQATT, SNEGSKA (reference sequence). The length of the CDR3 is 14 residues. V lost 5 bases and J lost 1; bases outside the gene matches: 3. CDR3 bases: TGCAGTGCTCGACTAGCGGGGGCATCCTACGAGCAGTACTTC. Translating gives CSARLAGASYEQYF.

There are many counts of this clonotype. The V gene is TRBV20-1, the J gene TRBJ2-5; the D gene is possibly TRBD2 (5 bases). Deletions cut 4 bases from V and 2 bases from J, with 11 bases between. There are 13 residues in the CDR3. Germline CDR1 and CDR2: DFQATT and SNEGSKA (reference sequence). CDR3 in DNA: TGCAGTGCTAACGACCAGCGGCAAGAGACCCAGTACTTC. This translates into CSANDQRQETQYF.

This clonotype was observed many times. The rearrangement uses TRBV6-6 and TRBJ2-7; D remains unclear. The ends were cut back, 0 bases at V and 6 bases at J, with 3 bases in the middle. Per the germline V gene, CDR1 is MNHNY and CDR2 is SVGAGI (reference sequence). The CDR3 is 11 residues long. The CDR3 loop reads CASSYSREQYF. CDR3 in DNA: TGTGCCAGCAGTTACTCCCGCGAGCAGTACTTC.

This clonotype has a count of ten or more. V usage is TRBV29-1 and J usage is TRBJ2-2, with D hard to call. The CDR3 is made up of 14 amino acids. Germline values: CDR1 SQVTM, CDR2 ANQGSEA. The ends were cut back, 2 bases at V and 5 bases at J, with 12 bases in the middle. The CDR3 DNA is TGCAGCGTTGAAAAAGGGTACAGTACCGGGGAGCTGTTTTTT. It yields the protein CSVEKGYSTGELFF.

The chain is built from TRBV30 and TRBJ1-2, with TRBD1 as a possible D gene (5 bases). The length of the CDR3 is 12 residues. The V gene's germline CDR1 is GTSNPN and CDR2 SVGIG (reference sequence). V lost 4 bases, J lost 8 bases, and 14 bases lay in between. The CDR3 bases are TGTGCCTGGAATCAGGGTGGAGGAGGCTACACCTTC. This encodes CAWNQGGGGYTF.

The chain employs TRBV12-3 or TRBV12-4 and TRBJ2-1; 12 bases map to TRBD2. The CDR3 totals 15 residues. After removal of 4 bases from V and 10 bases from J, the junction contained 8 bases not matched to a gene. As DNA, the CDR3 is TGTGCCAGCAGTTCCTCTAGCGGGGGGGCCAGGGAGCAGTTCTTC. Protein sequence: CASSSSSGGAREQFF.

The chain recombines TRBV29-1 with TRBJ2-3; D remains unclear. The CDR3 length is 13 residues. Trimming shortened V by 7 bases and J by 4 bases, and 15 bases separated the two germline ends. Germline lookup yields CDR1 SQVTM and CDR2 ANQGSEA. The CDR3, as DNA: TGCAGCGCTCCGGGCCCAACGTCAGATACGCAGTATTTT. It encodes CSAPGPTSDTQYF.

At least ten counts were recorded for this clonotype. The V gene is TRBV29-1, the J gene TRBJ2-7; D gene ambiguous. V was clipped by 4 bases and J by 6 bases, with 7 bases between them. The V gene's germline CDR1 is SQVTM and CDR2 ANQGSEA. There are 10 residues in the CDR3. CDR3 sequence: CSVGASEQYF. The CDR3 nucleotides are TGCAGCGTTGGGGCTTCCGAGCAGTACTTC.

This clonotype showed up many times. The gene calls are TRBV12-3 or TRBV12-4 and TRBJ2-1; tentatively, D is TRBD1 (5 bases). V was clipped by 1 base and J by 2 bases, with 9 bases between them. The CDR3 length is 15 residues. In DNA form, the CDR3 reads TGTGCCAGCAGTTTAGACTTGGGGCCCTACAATGAGCAGTTCTTC. Protein sequence: CASSLDLGPYNEQFF.

J is TRBJ2-4 and V is TRBV30, with TRBD1 matching over 7 bases. The ends lost 3 bases at V and 0 bases at J; junction bases unmatched: 2. Germline V gene sequence: CDR1 GTSNPN, CDR2 SVGIG (reference sequence). CDR3 length: 14 amino acids. The CDR3 coding sequence is TGTGCCTGGAGACAGGGGATAGCCAAAAACATTCAGTACTTC. It is translated as CAWRQGIAKNIQYF.

The table lists this clonotype with a few counts. This chain connects TRBV7-2 to TRBJ1-4; perhaps TRBD1 as D (6 bases). V lost 5 bases and J lost 8, with 18 bases in between. This CDR3 spans 15 amino acids. CDR1 is SGHTA and CDR2 is FQGNSA in the germline V gene. CDR3 protein: CASSPRAGVREKLFF. The CDR3 bases are TGTGCCAGCAGCCCAAGGGCAGGGGTTAGGGAAAAACTGTTTTTT.

This clonotype was recorded at least ten times. The chain links TRBV20-1 to TRBJ2-3, with 9 bases identical to TRBD2. The J segment lost 6 bases and the V segment lost 2 bases, leaving 9 bases of the junction unmatched. Germline loops: CDR1 DFQATT, CDR2 SNEGSKA (reference sequence). The CDR3 has 15 residues. In nucleotides, the CDR3 is TGCAGTGCTAGAAGGCTAGCGGGGATGGTGGATACGCAGTATTTT. Translated: CSARRLAGMVDTQYF.

This chain uses TRBV24-1 with TRBJ2-1; 7 bases are shared with TRBD2. The CDR3 is 17 amino acids. Germline V gives CDR1 KGHDR, CDR2 SFDVKD. J was trimmed by 0 bases and V by 2 bases; bases with no gene match: 6. CDR3 residues: CATSDSTSASSYNEQFF. The CDR3 DNA reads as TGTGCCACCAGTGATTCTACTAGCGCGAGCTCCTACAATGAGCAGTTCTTC.

The chain carries TRBV18 and TRBJ2-3; D possibly corresponds to TRBD1 (5 bases). CDR3 length: 19 residues. Germline V lookup: CDR1 KGHSH, CDR2 LQKENI. Trimming removed 2 bases from V and 0 bases from J, with 21 bases in between. The CDR3 loop reads CASSPTVRAALASTDTQYF. As DNA, the CDR3 is TGTGCCAGCTCACCAACGGTCAGGGCAGCCTTGGCTAGCACAGATACGCAGTATTTT.

This clonotype has ten or more counts. The chain is built from TRBV6-4 and TRBJ2-2, with D maybe TRBD1 (5 bases). The CDR3 is 13 amino acids. In germline, CDR1 is MRHNA, CDR2 SNTAGT. The V end was cut by 4 bases, the J end by 5 bases, with 8 bases between. CDR3 nucleotides: TGTGCCAGCAGTGGGGGCGCGACCGGGGAGCTGTTTTTT. Translated, it gives CASSGGATGELFF.

This clonotype was observed many times. The gene calls are TRBV29-1 and TRBJ2-7, with a tentative D call TRBD2 (5 bases). The CDR3 consists of 12 residues. V gave up 4 bases and J gave up 6 bases, with 13 bases separating them. The germline CDR1 and CDR2 sequences are SQVTM and ANQGSEA. The CDR3: CSVGQDLGEQYV. CDR3 DNA: TGCAGCGTTGGCCAGGACTTGGGCGAGCAGTACGTC.